Below, 30 T cell receptor beta chains from the same sample are listed, as sequenced in a study of neoadjuvant anti-PD-1 for oral cavity cancer. Time point given: after neoadjuvant nivolumab, at surgical resection. The protocol was immunoSEQ multiplex PCR, while the TCRdb copy is restricted to in-frame clones and leaves out a portion. The sample contains 55,000 to 80,000 clones, about 86% of which appear only once. This sample comprised PBMCs, obtained after nivolumab (anti-PD-1) treatment. All receptors derive from a person between 35 and 79 years old with oral cavity squamous cell carcinoma.

The J gene is TRBJ1-1, the V gene TRBV19; 7 nucleotides match TRBD1. This CDR3 spans 13 amino acids. Trimming at V came to 3 bases and at J to 10 bases, leaving 8 bases not matched to a gene. Looked up from germline, CDR1 is LNHDA and CDR2 is SQIVND (reference sequence). This CDR3 is CASSMNRGVGAFF. CDR3 DNA: TGTGCCAGTAGTATGAACAGGGGTGTTGGAGCTTTCTTT.

The rearrangement links TRBV7-8 to TRBJ2-1; tentatively, D is TRBD2 (5 bases). The CDR3 runs 15 residues. V was clipped by 5 bases and J by 3 bases, with 14 bases between them. The germline CDR1 and CDR2 sequences are SGHVS and FQNEAQ. CDR3 in DNA: TGTGCCAGCAGCCCCCTTTCAAGCGGCTACAATGAGCAGTTCTTC. It is translated as CASSPLSSGYNEQFF.

The V gene is TRBV27, the J gene TRBJ2-5; D is ambiguous. Germline V lookup: CDR1 MNHEY, CDR2 SMNVEV (reference sequence). The CDR3 contains 11 residues. The V end lost 3 bases, the J end lost 4 bases, and 3 bases lay between the germline ends. The DNA for the CDR3 is TGTGCCAGCAGTTTCCGAGAGACCCAGTACTTC. This encodes CASSFRETQYF.

This sequence joins TRBV9 and TRBJ2-3, with D perhaps TRBD2 (5 bases). V lost 4 bases to trimming and J lost 4 bases, with 10 bases between them. Germline V lookup: CDR1 SGDLS, CDR2 YYNGEE. The length of the CDR3 is 13 residues. Written as DNA, the CDR3 is TGTGCCAGCAGCTTGCGAGGGTCAGATACGCAGTATTTT. It specifies CASSLRGSDTQYF. The full variable domain, with the rest looked up from reference TRBV9 and TRBJ2-3, is DSGVTQTPKHLITATGQRVTLRCSPRSGDLSVYWYQQSLDQGLQFLIQYYNGEERAKGNILERFSAQQFPDLHSELNLSSLELGDSALYFCASSLRGSDTQYFGPGTRLTVL.

The chain joins TRBV10-1 to TRBJ2-5; 10 bases map to TRBD2. CDR3 length equals 15 residues. V lost 3 bases to trimming and J lost 4 bases; unmatched junction nucleotides: 5. Per the germline V gene, CDR1 is WNHNN and CDR2 is SYGVQD (reference sequence). For the CDR3, the DNA is TGCGCCAGCAGTGACCTACTAGCGGGGCGAGAGACCCAGTACTTC. Translated, it gives CASSDLLAGRETQYF.

This chain links TRBV19 with TRBJ2-2; 7 bases match TRBD1. V shed 6 bases, J shed 1 base, and the junction held 5 bases outside the gene matches. The CDR3 length is 15 residues. The germline V gene encodes CDR1 LNHDA and CDR2 SQIVND (reference sequence). In DNA, the CDR3 is TGTGCCAGTAGAATGGGACAGCAGAACACCGGGGAGCTGTTTTTT. It translates to CASRMGQQNTGELFF. Full variable domain (outside the CDR3, taken from reference TRBV19 and TRBJ2-2): DGGITQSPKYLFRKEGQNVTLSCEQNLNHDAMYWYRQDPGQGLRLIYYSQIVNDFQKGDIAEGYSVSREKKESFPLTVTSAQKNPTAFYLCASRMGQQNTGELFFGEGSRLTVL.

The CDR3 coding sequence is TGCGCCAGCAGCCAAGGGCAGGGGGTGGGTGGCTACACCTTC. Translated, it gives CASSQGQGVGGYTF. The V call is TRBV4-1, the J call TRBJ1-2; 7 positions match TRBD1. The V segment lost 1 base and the J segment 7 bases; nucleotides outside the gene matches: 6. The CDR3 covers 14 residues. Germline V CDR1 and CDR2: MGHRA, YSYEKL.

The V gene is TRBV11-2, the J gene TRBJ1-3, with no clear D. Trimming pared 5 bases from V and 4 bases from J, leaving 6 bases between. The CDR3 runs 12 residues. Germline loops: CDR1 SGHAT, CDR2 FQNNGV. The DNA of the CDR3 is TGTGCCAGCAGCCTAATCGGAAACACCATATATTTT. Translation: CASSLIGNTIYF.

V is TRBV28 and J is TRBJ1-4; D is unresolved. V dropped 6 bases and J dropped 8 bases, with 7 bases sitting between them. Germline CDR1 is MDHEN and CDR2 is SYDVKM. This CDR3 region has 11 residues. CDR3 nucleotide sequence: TGTGCCAGCAGCACCCGAGAAAAACTGTTTTTT. Protein sequence: CASSTREKLFF.

As DNA, the CDR3 is TGCGCCAGCAGCCAAACGCCCAGGTTCCGCAATCAGGACTATGGCTACACCTTC. It encodes CASSQTPRFRNQDYGYTF. The chain is built from TRBV5-1 and TRBJ1-2; D is uncertain. V lost 4 bases, J lost 3 bases, and 25 bases lay in between. The CDR3 is 18 amino acids. Germline lookup yields CDR1 SGHRS and CDR2 YFSETQ.

V usage is TRBV7-6 and J usage is TRBJ2-2, with 9 bases that match TRBD1. V trimming: 6 bases; J trimming: 6 bases; junction bases outside the gene matches: 11. CDR1 and CDR2 (germline): SGHVS, FNYEAQ. There are 16 residues in the CDR3. CDR3 amino acids: CASSGGYRGPPGELFF. CDR3 in DNA: TGTGCCAGCAGTGGGGGGTACAGGGGGCCTCCCGGGGAGCTGTTTTTT.

The genes are TRBV4-2 and TRBJ2-7; a weak D match, TRBD2 (5 bases). The CDR3 loop spans 15 amino acids. The V and J ends lost 2 bases and 3 bases respectively, with 14 bases between them. The germline gives CDR1 LGHNA, CDR2 YNFKEQ. The CDR3 spells CASSQTPGWDYEQYF. The CDR3 DNA reads as TGTGCCAGCAGCCAAACGCCGGGATGGGACTACGAGCAGTACTTC.

Details on this clone: At one boundary the junction diverges from the germline segment, which might be a read error. This sample also contains other DNA sequences that code for the same CDR3. This chain joins TRBV6-6 and TRBJ1-5; 8 positions match TRBD1. This CDR3 has 16 amino acids. Germline V gene lookup returns CDR1 MNHNY and CDR2 SVGAGI (reference sequence). CDR3 bases: TGCGCCAGCAGTTACGCACCAGGGGGCCAGAGACAGCCCCAGCATTTT. The encoded protein is CASSYAPGGQRQPQHF.

The rearrangement uses TRBV5-1 and TRBJ2-3; no firm D call. Germline V lookup: CDR1 SGHRS, CDR2 YFSETQ. The V and J ends lost 3 bases and 3 bases respectively, with 8 bases between them. The CDR3 is made up of 13 amino acids. CDR3 DNA sequence: TGCGCCAGCAGCTCCGGGCTAACAGATACGCAGTATTTT. Its translation is CASSSGLTDTQYF.

The chain carries TRBV7-9 and TRBJ1-2; the D gene is possibly TRBD1 (5 bases). Trimming took off 5 bases at V and 1 base at J, with 20 bases between the two ends. The CDR3 loop spans 17 amino acids. CDR1 is SEHNR and CDR2 is FQNEAQ in the germline V gene (reference sequence). The CDR3 reads CASSDPGRYIVNYGYTF. CDR3 in DNA: TGTGCCAGCAGCGACCCGGGACGGTATATAGTTAACTATGGCTACACCTTC. Supplemented by reference TRBV7-9 and TRBJ1-2, the full variable domain reads DTGVSQNPRHKITKRGQNVTFRCDPISEHNRLYWYRQTLGQGPEFLTYFQNEAQLEKSRLLSDRFSAERPKGSFSTLEIQRTEQGDSAMYLCASSDPGRYIVNYGYTFGSGTRLTVV.

This rearrangement joins TRBV7-8 to TRBJ1-3, with D unresolved. The CDR3 totals 14 residues. Germline CDR1 reads SGHVS; CDR2 reads FQNEAQ. V was cut by 5 bases and J by 3 bases, with 11 bases left in between. CDR3 in DNA: TGTGCCAGCAGCCCCCGTAGTAGTGGAAACACCATATATTTT. It is translated as CASSPRSSGNTIYF.

The DNA of the CDR3 is TGCAGCGTAGTGACAGGGAGTAGTGGCTACACCTTC. Translation gives CSVVTGSSGYTF. V and J are TRBV29-1 and TRBJ1-2, with 7 bases aligning to TRBD1. The germline gives CDR1 SQVTM, CDR2 ANQGSEA. The CDR3 totals 12 residues. Trimming removed 6 bases from V and 7 bases from J; junction bases left unmatched: 8.

The chain employs TRBV5-1 and TRBJ2-2, with 9 bases matching TRBD1. Germline V gene lookup returns CDR1 SGHRS and CDR2 YFSETQ. The CDR3 has 15 amino acids. J lost 6 bases, V lost 4 bases, and 7 bases had no gene match. This CDR3 is CASSPDRGIAGELFF. The DNA of the CDR3 is TGCGCCAGCAGCCCTGACAGGGGGATAGCCGGGGAGCTGTTTTTT.

The chain couples TRBV28 to TRBJ2-7; 10 bases match TRBD1. The CDR3 sequence is 15 residues long. The trim removed 4 bases at V and 4 bases at J, leaving 7 bases unmatched. Germline-derived CDR1 and CDR2 are MDHEN and SYDVKM. CDR3 loop: CASSSFGTGEYEQYF. The CDR3 DNA reads as TGTGCCAGCAGTTCATTCGGGACAGGGGAATACGAGCAGTACTTC.

This clone was counted once. This chain connects TRBV5-1 to TRBJ2-2, with 11 positions matching TRBD2. The germline CDR1 and CDR2 sequences are SGHRS and YFSETQ. This CDR3 is built from 17 residues. V trimming: 1 base; J trimming: 0 bases; junction bases outside the gene matches: 2. The CDR3 region has the DNA TGCGCCAGCAGCTTGATGGGACTAGCGGCGAACACCGGGGAGCTGTTTTTT. Translated, it gives CASSLMGLAANTGELFF.

This clone was found once. V gene TRBV11-2 combines with J gene TRBJ2-4; weak D call: TRBD2 (5 bases). The ends were cut back, 3 bases at V and 1 base at J, with 10 bases in the middle. Germline V gene sequence: CDR1 SGHAT, CDR2 FQNNGV. The CDR3 extends over 15 amino acids. CDR3 DNA: TGTGCCAGCAGCTTTGGAGGAACGGCCAAAAACATTCAGTACTTC. It codes for CASSFGGTAKNIQYF. The variable domain in full, completed from reference TRBV11-2 and TRBJ2-4, reads EAGVAQSPRYKIIEKRQSVAFWCNPISGHATLYWYQQILGQGPKLLIQFQNNGVVDDSQLPKDRFSAERLKGVDSTLKIQPAKLEDSAVYLCASSFGGTAKNIQYFGAGTRLSVL.

The chain uses TRBV7-3 and TRBJ2-3; D gene unclear. CDR3 length equals 13 residues. Germline CDR1 is SGHTA and CDR2 is FQGTGA. Deletions cut 5 bases from V and 7 bases from J, with 13 bases between. CDR3 in amino acids: CASSPATQNTQYF. CDR3 in DNA: TGTGCCAGCAGCCCGGCGACACAGAATACGCAGTATTTT.

This chain uses TRBV9 with TRBJ2-3, with TRBD2 identical over 14 bases. Germline CDR1 reads SGDLS; CDR2 reads YYNGEE. This CDR3 has 18 amino acids. The V and J ends lost 3 bases and 0 bases, in that order; junction bases with no gene match: 6. This CDR3 reads CASSAGTSGGRSTDTQYF. The DNA for the CDR3 is TGTGCCAGCAGCGCGGGGACTAGCGGGGGCCGGAGCACAGATACGCAGTATTTT.

The rearrangement uses TRBV4-1 and TRBJ2-3; the D gene is possibly TRBD2 (5 bases). The CDR3 length is 15 residues. Trimming shortened V by 1 base and J by 6 bases, and 14 bases separated the two germline ends. CDR1 and CDR2 from the germline V gene are MGHRA and YSYEKL. The CDR3 DNA is TGCGCCAGCAGCCAAGCCGGAGGCCGTTATGATACGCAGTATTTT. This codes for CASSQAGGRYDTQYF.

This chain links TRBV5-1 with TRBJ2-2; D remains ambiguous. V was pared by 4 bases and J by 1 base, with 8 bases between. The CDR3 has 14 residues. In germline, CDR1 is SGHRS, CDR2 YFSETQ. CDR3 protein: CASSKRENTGELFF. DNA of the CDR3: TGCGCCAGCAGCAAAAGGGAGAACACCGGGGAGCTGTTTTTT.

This rearrangement joins TRBV7-9 to TRBJ1-2; TRBD1 agrees at 7 bases. CDR3 length: 16 amino acids. J was trimmed by 7 bases and V by 5 bases; bases with no gene match: 16. Germline-derived CDR1 and CDR2 are SEHNR and FQNEAQ (reference sequence). CDR3 in DNA: TGTGCCAGCAGCCTGCTCATGATACAGGGGCGTAGTGGCTACACCTTC. This gives the protein CASSLLMIQGRSGYTF.

In this sample, this clone turned up a few times. The CDR3 sequence: CASSPSTGNYGYTF. The DNA of the CDR3 is TGTGCCAGCAGCCCATCGACAGGGAACTATGGCTACACCTTC. The rearrangement links TRBV9 to TRBJ1-2; 7 bases are shared with TRBD1. This CDR3 has 14 residues. J was trimmed by 2 bases and V by 4 bases; bases with no gene match: 5. Germline CDR1 and CDR2: SGDLS and YYNGEE.

J is TRBJ1-3 and V is TRBV18; 8 positions agree with TRBD1. The CDR3 is made up of 15 amino acids. Germline V gene data show CDR1 as KGHSH and CDR2 as LQKENI. V lost 5 bases and J lost 1; bases outside the gene matches: 4. The CDR3 is CASSEDRGSGNTIYF. CDR3 sequence (DNA): TGTGCCAGCTCAGAAGACAGGGGATCTGGAAACACCATATATTTT.

The V and J genes are TRBV9 and TRBJ2-3; 12 bases agree with TRBD2. The CDR3 is 16 amino acids. Germline lookup yields CDR1 SGDLS and CDR2 YYNGEE. Trimming at V came to 3 bases and at J to 6 bases, leaving 8 bases not matched to a gene. The CDR3 DNA reads as TGTGCCAGCAGCGGGGGACTAGCGGGCCTCTCCGATACGCAGTATTTT. Translating it yields CASSGGLAGLSDTQYF.

The chain carries TRBV7-2 and TRBJ2-3, with no clear D. The germline V gene encodes CDR1 SGHTA and CDR2 FQGNSA. V lost 5 bases and J 2 bases, leaving 11 bases between the germline ends. The CDR3 is made up of 14 amino acids. The CDR3 region has the DNA TGTGCCAGCAGCCCCGCGGTCCACACAGATACGCAGTATTTT. It codes for CASSPAVHTDTQYF.